This T cell receptor beta chain was identified during a study of early T cells in non-severe SARS-CoV-2 infection. Looking at the study overall: Sequencing of unsorted whole blood was done on bulk RNA, leaving chains unpaired.

TCRdb analysed the 5' RACE reads with MiXCR anew, one entry per CDR3 protein. Of more than 40,000 distinct CDR3 sequences in the sample, roughly 4.2% are singletons; the top ten hold approximately 3%. CDR1 is LGHDT, CDR2 YNNKEL, per germline (reference sequence). The CDR3 is 14 residues long. Trimming left V 4 bases short and J 0 bases short, with 7 bases between. Sequencing was performed on whole blood. The chain is built from TRBV3-1 and TRBJ1-3, with D hard to call. This clonotype originated in an adult who was a healthcare worker with PCR-confirmed SARS-CoV-2 infection or an uninfected control (not recorded which). The CDR3 DNA reads TGTGCCAGCAGCCTCGATCACTCTGGAAACACCATATATTTT. Translated: CASSLDHSGNTIYF.